One sample yielded the 25 T cell receptor beta chains listed below, sequenced in a study of CD8 T cells in Susac syndrome. Reverse transcription of roughly 0.45 to 1 ug RNA was performed with random hexamers. TCRdb passed the immunoSEQ multiplex PCR reads through MiXCR, listing each CDR3 protein once. The sample has about 200,000 distinct CDR3 sequences; 85% to 95% are singletons. Sequenced: CD4+ T cells from PBMCs. All receptors come from a human donor in good health.

The chain combines TRBV7-3 with TRBJ1-6, with unresolved D. The germline V gene encodes CDR1 SGHTA and CDR2 FQGTGA. The V gene lost 6 bases and the J gene lost 8 bases, with 11 bases spanning the gap. This CDR3 is 13 amino acids long. CDR3 DNA: TGTGCCAGCAGGGGCAAACTGCATTCACCCCTCCACTTT. This gives the protein CASRGKLHSPLHF. The whole variable domain, remainder taken from reference TRBV7-3 and TRBJ1-6, is GAGVSQTPSNKVTEKGKYVELRCDPISGHTALYWYRQSLGQGPEFLIYFQGTGAADDSGLPNDRFFAVRPEGSVSTLKIQRTERGDSAVYLCASRGKLHSPLHFGNGTRLTVT.

This clonotype was detected once. The rearrangement uses TRBV6-6 and TRBJ2-7, with a weak D call TRBD1 (6 bases). V was shortened by 7 bases and J by 0 bases, with 10 bases between the two germline ends. The CDR3 has 13 amino acids. Germline V gene data show CDR1 as MNHNY and CDR2 as SVGAGI (reference sequence). For the CDR3, the DNA is TGTGCCAGCAAATTGGGGGCCTCCTACGAGCAGTACTTC. This gives the protein CASKLGASYEQYF.

This chain joins TRBV2 and TRBJ2-3, with 8 bases that match TRBD2. The CDR3 length is 15 residues. Germline-derived CDR1 and CDR2 are SNHLY and FYNNEI. Trimming cost V 5 bases and J 2 bases; bases outside gene matches: 6. CDR3 DNA sequence: TGTGCCAGCAGTCCCGTTAGCGGGGACACAGATACGCAGTATTTT. Translated: CASSPVSGDTDTQYF.

The gene calls are TRBV28 and TRBJ1-2, with D perhaps TRBD1 (5 bases). The germline V and J ends were trimmed by 6 bases and 5 bases, with 16 bases remaining between them. Germline assignment: CDR1 MDHEN and CDR2 SYDVKM. This CDR3 has 14 residues. The CDR3, as DNA: TGTGCCAGCAGCCTGGGGGGACGGAAGTATGGCTACACCTTC. Translating it yields CASSLGGRKYGYTF.

This chain links TRBV3-1 with TRBJ1-2; the D gene is possibly TRBD1 (5 bases). CDR3 size: 15 residues. Trimming removed 0 bases from V and 1 base from J, with 9 bases in between. Germline CDR1 reads LGHDT; CDR2 reads YNNKEL (reference sequence). The CDR3 coding sequence is TGTGCCAGCAGCCAAGACGAGGGGATTAACTATGGCTACACCTTC. This sequence encodes CASSQDEGINYGYTF.

V gene TRBV5-1 combines with J gene TRBJ1-3; TRBD1 might be the D (6 bases). Germline-derived CDR1 and CDR2 are SGHRS and YFSETQ. The CDR3 consists of 15 residues. V was clipped by 4 bases and J by 0 bases, with 11 bases between them. CDR3 in DNA: TGCGCCAGCAGCGACGGACAGACCTCTGGAAACACCATATATTTT. Translation gives CASSDGQTSGNTIYF.

The gene calls are TRBV19 and TRBJ1-2, with 7 nucleotides matching TRBD1. V lost 5 bases, J lost 4 bases, and 7 bases stayed unmatched. The V gene's germline CDR1 is LNHDA and CDR2 SQIVND (reference sequence). The CDR3 has 14 residues. DNA for the CDR3: TGTGCCAGTAGTTCGGCGGACAGGCTCTATGGCTACACCTTC. It is translated as CASSSADRLYGYTF.

This clonotype was seen more than once but under ten times. The V call is TRBV14, the J call TRBJ2-7; the match to TRBD1 covers 9 bases. Germline lookup yields CDR1 SGHDN and CDR2 FVKESK. The ends lost 2 bases at V and 4 bases at J; junction bases unmatched: 3. This CDR3 spans 14 amino acids. The CDR3 DNA sequence: TGTGCCAGCAGCCAACTCGGACAGGGGTACGAGCAGTACTTC. Residues: CASSQLGQGYEQYF.

The CDR3 DNA reads TGCAGTGCTAGAGGAACGAACGAGCAGTACTTC. This codes for CSARGTNEQYF. The chain combines TRBV20-1 with TRBJ2-7; no reliable D call. The CDR3 covers 11 residues. CDR1 and CDR2 (germline): DFQATT, SNEGSKA (reference sequence). V lost 1 base and J 5 bases, leaving 6 bases between the germline ends.

The chain employs TRBV28 and TRBJ1-5; 9 positions agree with TRBD1. Trimming removed 5 bases from V and 6 bases from J; junction bases left unmatched: 5. This CDR3 has 14 amino acids. Germline V gene sequence: CDR1 MDHEN, CDR2 SYDVKM. The CDR3 region has the DNA TGTGCCAGCAGTCCCTACAGGGGGCGTCAGCCCCAGCATTTT. Its protein is CASSPYRGRQPQHF.

The V and J genes are TRBV5-4 and TRBJ2-3, with TRBD2 matching 10 bases. Germline V gene lookup returns CDR1 SGHNT and CDR2 YYREEE (reference sequence). J was trimmed by 5 bases and V by 4 bases; bases with no gene match: 7. CDR3 length equals 15 residues. CDR3 sequence reads: CASSKSGGAEDTQYF. CDR3 nucleotide sequence: TGTGCCAGCAGCAAAAGCGGGGGGGCCGAAGATACGCAGTATTTT.

This chain links TRBV29-1 with TRBJ2-2; no clear D gene. CDR3 length: 12 amino acids. V lost 5 bases to trimming and J lost 6 bases, with 10 bases between them. Germline V gives CDR1 SQVTM, CDR2 ANQGSEA. CDR3 residues: CSVLEVAGELFF. CDR3 coding DNA: TGCAGCGTTCTAGAGGTGGCCGGGGAGCTGTTTTTT.

CDR3 coding DNA: TGTGCCAGCAGGCTCCGGGACAGGGGGCGCGGTCAGCCCCAGCATTTT. It codes for CASRLRDRGRGQPQHF. The chain recombines TRBV6-6 with TRBJ1-5, with 12 bases matching TRBD1. The CDR3 runs 16 residues. Germline V CDR1 and CDR2: MNHNY, SVGAGI (reference sequence). V shed 6 bases and J 6 bases; nucleotides not matched to a gene: 9.

The chain is built from TRBV6-2 or TRBV6-3 and TRBJ1-5; D may be TRBD1 (5 bases). Trimming removed 3 bases from V and 0 bases from J, with 6 bases in between. The CDR3 loop spans 14 amino acids. The germline gives CDR1 MNHEY, CDR2 SVGEGT. The CDR3 here is CASSYGHSNQPQHF. The CDR3 DNA follows: TGTGCCAGCAGTTATGGACATAGCAATCAGCCCCAGCATTTT.

The chain uses TRBV25-1 and TRBJ2-7; D is ambiguous. The CDR3 has 14 amino acids. Trimming pared 0 bases from V and 2 bases from J, leaving 8 bases between. Germline V gene lookup returns CDR1 MGHDK and CDR2 SYGVNS. For the CDR3, the DNA is TGTGCCAGCAGTGAATATGGAATGGCCTACGAGCAGTACTTC. This codes for CASSEYGMAYEQYF.

The chain carries TRBV7-9 and TRBJ1-5; possibly TRBD1 for D (5 bases). CDR1 and CDR2 from the germline V gene are SEHNR and FQNEAQ (reference sequence). Trimming took 5 bases from V and 7 from J, leaving 12 bases between them. The CDR3 has 13 residues. The CDR3 here is CASSVGVWQPQHF. The CDR3 bases are TGTGCCAGCAGCGTAGGGGTCTGGCAGCCCCAGCATTTT.

The V gene is TRBV5-1, the J gene TRBJ1-5, with TRBD1 as a possible D gene (6 bases). The CDR3 runs 16 residues. The V gene's germline CDR1 is SGHRS and CDR2 YFSETQ. Trimming left V 4 bases short and J 0 bases short, with 14 bases between. The CDR3 region is CASSPGDNYSNQPQHF. The CDR3 region has the DNA TGCGCCAGCAGCCCTGGGGACAACTATAGCAATCAGCCCCAGCATTTT.

The CDR3 spells CASSYGVAEIYQETQYF. CDR3 DNA: TGTGCCAGCAGTTACGGGGTAGCGGAGATTTACCAAGAGACCCAGTACTTC. This chain connects TRBV6-2 or TRBV6-3 to TRBJ2-5, with D perhaps matching TRBD2 (6 bases). V was cut by 2 bases and J by 0 bases, with 16 bases left in between. Looked up from germline, CDR1 is MNHEY and CDR2 is SVGEGT. CDR3 size: 17 residues.

The rearrangement joins TRBV28 to TRBJ2-4, with a possible D match to TRBD2 (5 bases). The CDR3 totals 14 residues. From germline, CDR1 is MDHEN and CDR2 SYDVKM. V lost 7 bases, J lost 1 base, and 11 bases lay in between. CDR3 sequence (DNA): TGTGCCAGCATTGATTCGGGGGCCAAAAACATTCAGTACTTC. Translating gives CASIDSGAKNIQYF.

This chain joins TRBV6-4 and TRBJ2-7; D is tentatively TRBD1 or TRBD2 (5 bases each). CDR3 size: 16 residues. The V end was cut by 8 bases, the J end by 0 bases, with 20 bases between. Germline CDR1 reads MRHNA; CDR2 reads SNTAGT. DNA of the CDR3: TGTGCCAGCCCAGTGGTAAACAGGAGGAGCTCCTACGAGCAGTACGTC. Translating it yields CASPVVNRRSSYEQYV.

This clonotype has just one count. The rearrangement links TRBV7-2 to TRBJ1-2; D is unclear. With 0 bases removed from V and 8 bases from J, the gap between germline ends came to 19 bases. CDR3 size: 16 residues. CDR1 and CDR2 (germline): SGHTA, FQGNSA. The CDR3 sequence is CASSLAALGTSGGYTF. The CDR3 DNA reads as TGTGCCAGCAGCTTAGCCGCCCTCGGAACTTCAGGAGGCTACACCTTC. Full variable domain (outside the CDR3, taken from reference TRBV7-2 and TRBJ1-2): GAGVSQSPSNKVTEKGKDVELRCDPISGHTALYWYRQSLGQGLEFLIYFQGNSAPDKSGLPSDRFSAERTGGSVSTLTIQRTQQEDSAVYLCASSLAALGTSGGYTFGSGTRLTVV.

The V and J genes are TRBV28 and TRBJ1-5, with D possibly being TRBD1 (6 bases). Per germline, CDR1 MDHEN and CDR2 SYDVKM. The CDR3 is 16 amino acids. V gave up 4 bases and J gave up 0 bases, with 13 bases separating them. CDR3 in DNA: TGTGCCAGCAGTTCATCCGGGGGCGATAGCAATCAGCCCCAGCATTTT. Protein sequence: CASSSSGGDSNQPQHF.

The gene calls are TRBV5-4 and TRBJ2-5, with 9 bases identical to TRBD2. Germline V gene lookup returns CDR1 SGHNT and CDR2 YYREEE (reference sequence). The CDR3 extends over 16 amino acids. V shed 0 bases, J shed 1 base, and the junction held 4 bases outside the gene matches. The CDR3 spells CASSLGAGGFQETQYF. In nucleotides, the CDR3 is TGTGCCAGCAGCTTGGGAGCGGGGGGTTTCCAAGAGACCCAGTACTTC.

This clonotype was picked up a small number of times. The CDR3 protein is CASSLSRPNTEAFF. The CDR3 DNA reads TGCGCCAGCAGCTTGTCCAGGCCGAACACTGAAGCTTTCTTT. The rearrangement joins TRBV5-1 to TRBJ1-1; D call uncertain. Trimming shortened V by 1 base and J by 1 base, and 8 bases separated the two germline ends. Germline V gives CDR1 SGHRS, CDR2 YFSETQ. The CDR3 length is 14 residues.

The V and J genes are TRBV7-8 and TRBJ1-5; 8 bases align to TRBD1. CDR1 is SGHVS, CDR2 FQNEAQ, per germline. The V segment lost 5 bases and the J segment 3 bases; nucleotides outside the gene matches: 3. This CDR3 spans 14 amino acids. CDR3 sequence (DNA): TGTGCCAGCAGCCGGACAGGGCTCAATCAGCCCCAGCATTTT. Translating it yields CASSRTGLNQPQHF.